One sample yielded the 18 T cell receptor beta chains listed below, sequenced in a study of PD-1 blockade in classical Hodgkin lymphoma (dated by TCRdb to between 2020 and 2021). Library method: the immunoSEQ multiplex PCR assay. Imported from immuneACCESS, the table was reduced by TCRdb to in-frame sequences with V and J called. These copies leave out some clones; in studies compared against another copy, an unresolved V gene accounts for under half, and the cause of the remainder is not known. The sample table records around 45,000 clones; roughly 90% of these occur just once. Roughly a tenth of the sample is in the top ten clones. What the time point label conveys for this sample: cycle 1 day 1 (C1D1), immediately before nivolumab initiation. Every trial patient had relapsed after autologous stem cell transplantation, and cohorts A, B and C differed in prior brentuximab vedotin exposure. Sequenced here: peripheral blood mononuclear cells (PBMCs), sampled at baseline. Receptors were obtained from a human donor with classical Hodgkin lymphoma.

This chain joins TRBV28 and TRBJ2-7, with D unresolved. Germline V gene data show CDR1 as MDHEN and CDR2 as SYDVKM. V lost 7 bases to trimming and J lost 4 bases, with 17 bases between them. The CDR3 has 14 amino acids. CDR3 in DNA: TGTGCCAGCACCTTGGGTTCCCCACTTTACGAGCAGTACTTC. The encoded protein is CASTLGSPLYEQYF.

The gene calls are TRBV28 and TRBJ1-2; a possible D gene is TRBD1 (5 bases). Germline V CDR1 and CDR2: MDHEN, SYDVKM. V shed 7 bases and J shed 1 base, with 16 bases lying between them. The CDR3 has 15 amino acids. Here the CDR3 reads CASNGGLNLNYGYTF. The CDR3 DNA reads TGTGCCAGCAATGGGGGACTGAACCTTAACTATGGCTACACCTTC.

This sequence joins TRBV28 and TRBJ2-7; 9 bases map to TRBD2. In germline, CDR1 is MDHEN, CDR2 SYDVKM. CDR3 length: 17 residues. The V and J ends lost 6 bases and 2 bases, in that order; junction bases with no gene match: 14. CDR3: CASRLPPLAGGPYEQYF. The CDR3 DNA reads TGTGCCAGCAGGTTACCCCCCCTGGCGGGAGGGCCCTACGAGCAGTACTTC.

V usage is TRBV6-1 and J usage is TRBJ2-5; D gene uncertain. Per the germline V gene, CDR1 is MNHNS and CDR2 is SASEGT. The CDR3 sequence is 14 residues long. Trimming shortened V by 6 bases and J by 2 bases, and 13 bases separated the two germline ends. This CDR3 reads CASSPTWGQETQYF. The CDR3 DNA reads TGTGCCAGCAGCCCCACGTGGGGTCAAGAGACCCAGTACTTC.

This clone is labeled as medium-sized (0.01 to 0.1%). J is TRBJ1-5 and V is TRBV27, with D possibly matching TRBD1 (5 bases). This CDR3 contains 13 residues. With 4 bases removed from V and 6 bases from J, the gap between germline ends came to 10 bases. Germline V CDR1 and CDR2: MNHEY, SMNVEV (reference sequence). The CDR3 DNA follows: TGTGCCAGCAGTTGGGGACGGGGTCAGCCCCAGCATTTT. This encodes CASSWGRGQPQHF.

The V and J genes are TRBV19 and TRBJ2-5; 7 bases line up with TRBD1. This CDR3 comprises 14 residues. Per the germline V gene, CDR1 is LNHDA and CDR2 is SQIVND (reference sequence). J was trimmed by 4 bases and V by 5 bases; bases with no gene match: 7. CDR3 sequence: CASSLGKGAETQYF. CDR3 coding DNA: TGTGCCAGTAGTCTCGGGAAGGGGGCAGAGACCCAGTACTTC.

This sequence joins TRBV27 and TRBJ2-1; 8 nucleotides align to TRBD2. Germline V gives CDR1 MNHEY, CDR2 SMNVEV (reference sequence). The CDR3 is made up of 17 amino acids. The junction had 15 bases not matched to a gene; V was cut back by 7 bases and J by 4 bases. This CDR3 is CASTTTGKRERYNEQFF. The CDR3 DNA reads as TGTGCCAGCACCACCACGGGAAAGCGGGAGAGATACAATGAGCAGTTCTTC.

This chain uses TRBV15 with TRBJ2-7; 12 nucleotides align to TRBD2. CDR1 LNHNV and CDR2 YYDKDF come from the germline V gene (reference sequence). The CDR3 runs to 18 residues. After removal of 0 bases from V and 3 bases from J, the junction contained 9 bases not matched to a gene. The CDR3 sequence is CATSRDRPSGRADYEQYF. As DNA, the CDR3 is TGTGCCACCAGCAGAGATAGGCCTAGCGGGAGGGCCGACTACGAGCAGTACTTC.

The gene calls are TRBV6-1 and TRBJ2-7, with 7 nucleotides matching TRBD2. Germline CDR1 is MNHNS and CDR2 is SASEGT. The V segment lost 5 bases and the J segment 7 bases; nucleotides outside the gene matches: 14. The CDR3 has 15 amino acids. The CDR3 protein is CASSPQLGGPGEQYF. The DNA of the CDR3 is TGTGCCAGCAGTCCCCAATTGGGAGGGCCGGGTGAGCAGTACTTC.

This clone showed up just a few times. The genes are TRBV19 and TRBJ2-7; 9 bases map to TRBD1. The trim removed 4 bases at V and 6 bases at J, leaving 13 bases unmatched. The germline CDR1 and CDR2 sequences are LNHDA and SQIVND (reference sequence). CDR3 length: 16 amino acids. CDR3 region: CASSTPLWTGESEQYF. In DNA form, the CDR3 reads TGTGCCAGTAGTACTCCCCTCTGGACAGGGGAGAGCGAGCAGTACTTC.

This sequence joins TRBV28 and TRBJ2-6; TRBD1 is a possible D gene (6 bases). The V gene's germline CDR1 is MDHEN and CDR2 SYDVKM. This CDR3 contains 20 residues. V was shortened by 3 bases and J by 0 bases, with 21 bases between the two germline ends. The CDR3, as DNA: TGTGCCAGCAGTTTCACTCCCCTTATACGGACAGACTCTGGGGCCAACGTCCTGACTTTC. Translated: CASSFTPLIRTDSGANVLTF.

This clone appeared a single time. The rearrangement uses TRBV19 and TRBJ2-3; the D gene is possibly TRBD1 (6 bases). V shed 4 bases and J shed 1 base, with 9 bases lying between them. The CDR3 is 14 amino acids. From germline, CDR1 is LNHDA and CDR2 SQIVND (reference sequence). CDR3: CASSTWTGTDTQYF. The CDR3 DNA follows: TGTGCCAGTAGTACCTGGACAGGCACAGATACGCAGTATTTT.

The genes are TRBV2 and TRBJ1-3; D ambiguous. CDR1 and CDR2 from the germline V gene are SNHLY and FYNNEI. The CDR3 consists of 13 residues. The germline V and J ends were trimmed by 5 bases and 4 bases, with 9 bases remaining between them. CDR3 DNA: TGTGCCAGCAGTCAAGGTGACGGAAACACCATATATTTT. The encoded protein is CASSQGDGNTIYF.

CDR3 nucleotides: TGTGCCAGCAGCTCGAGGGTACAGACTATGTACTATGGCTACACCTTC. Encoded protein: CASSSRVQTMYYGYTF. The rearrangement joins TRBV7-2 to TRBJ1-2; D not resolved. The CDR3 runs 16 residues. Trimming removed 4 bases from V and 3 bases from J, with 18 bases in between. Germline CDR1 SGHTA, CDR2 FQGNSA.

This clone has only one observation. V is TRBV6-5 and J is TRBJ1-6, with D unclear. The CDR3 length is 12 residues. Trimming shortened V by 3 bases and J by 8 bases, and 5 bases separated the two germline ends. The germline gives CDR1 MNHEY, CDR2 SVGAGI. CDR3: CASSYNHSPLHF. In DNA, the CDR3 is TGTGCCAGCAGTTATAACCATTCACCCCTCCACTTT.

The J gene is TRBJ2-1, the V gene TRBV11-1; D might be TRBD2 (5 bases). Per the germline V gene, CDR1 is SGHAT and CDR2 is FQDESV (reference sequence). Trimming took off 5 bases at V and 0 bases at J, with 17 bases between the two ends. The CDR3 contains 17 residues. The CDR3 is CASSLGGAVSSYNEQFF. CDR3 bases: TGTGCCAGCAGCCTCGGCGGAGCGGTAAGCTCCTACAATGAGCAGTTCTTC.

This clone is classed as medium-sized. The chain has TRBV13 and TRBJ2-1; 8 bases fit TRBD2. This CDR3 comprises 14 residues. Germline CDR1 PRHDT, CDR2 FYEKMQ (reference sequence). Losses at the gene ends were 2 bases for V and 7 bases for J; bases not matched to a gene: 4. The CDR3 nucleotides are TGTGCCAGCAGCTTAAGCGGGAGTATGAATGAGCAGTTCTTC. It yields the protein CASSLSGSMNEQFF.

This rearrangement joins TRBV5-1 to TRBJ1-2, with D tentatively TRBD1 (6 bases). CDR1 SGHRS and CDR2 YFSETQ come from the germline V gene. Trimming left V 0 bases short and J 6 bases short, with 12 bases between. This CDR3 has 14 residues. The CDR3 nucleotides are TGCGCCAGCAGCTTGGCGAGGTCAGGGGATGGCTACACCTTC. Protein: CASSLARSGDGYTF.